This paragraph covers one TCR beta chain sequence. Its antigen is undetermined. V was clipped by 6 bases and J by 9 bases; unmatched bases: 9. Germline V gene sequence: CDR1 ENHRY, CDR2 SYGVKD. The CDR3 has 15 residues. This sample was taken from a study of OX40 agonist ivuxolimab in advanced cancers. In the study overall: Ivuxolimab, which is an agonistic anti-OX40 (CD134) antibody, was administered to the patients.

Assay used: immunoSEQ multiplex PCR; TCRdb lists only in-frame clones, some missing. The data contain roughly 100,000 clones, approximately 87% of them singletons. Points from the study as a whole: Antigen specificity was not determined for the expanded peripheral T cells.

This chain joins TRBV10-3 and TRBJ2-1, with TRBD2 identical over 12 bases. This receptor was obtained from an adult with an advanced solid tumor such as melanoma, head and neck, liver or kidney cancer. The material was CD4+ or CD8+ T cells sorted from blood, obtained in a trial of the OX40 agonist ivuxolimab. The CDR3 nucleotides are TGTGCCATCAGATTATCTAGCGGGGGGGCCGCTGAGCAGTTCTTC. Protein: CAIRLSSGGAAEQFF.